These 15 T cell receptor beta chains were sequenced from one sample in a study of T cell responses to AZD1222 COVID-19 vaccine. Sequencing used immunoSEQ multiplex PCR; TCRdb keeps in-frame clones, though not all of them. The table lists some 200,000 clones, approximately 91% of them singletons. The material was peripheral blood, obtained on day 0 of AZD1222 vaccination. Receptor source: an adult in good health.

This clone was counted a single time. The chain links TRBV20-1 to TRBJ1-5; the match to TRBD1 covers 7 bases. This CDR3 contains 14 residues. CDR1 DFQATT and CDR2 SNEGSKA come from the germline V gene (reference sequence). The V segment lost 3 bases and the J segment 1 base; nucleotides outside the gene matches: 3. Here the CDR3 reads CSASAGGSNQPQHF. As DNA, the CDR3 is TGCAGTGCTAGTGCAGGGGGGAGCAATCAGCCCCAGCATTTT.

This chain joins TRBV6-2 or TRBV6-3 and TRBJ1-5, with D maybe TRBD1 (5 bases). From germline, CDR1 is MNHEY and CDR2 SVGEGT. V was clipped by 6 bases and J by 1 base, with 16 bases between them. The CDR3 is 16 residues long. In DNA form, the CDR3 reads TGTGCCAGCAGCAACGGCCCAGGGTCGAGCAATCAGCCCCAGCATTTT. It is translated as CASSNGPGSSNQPQHF.

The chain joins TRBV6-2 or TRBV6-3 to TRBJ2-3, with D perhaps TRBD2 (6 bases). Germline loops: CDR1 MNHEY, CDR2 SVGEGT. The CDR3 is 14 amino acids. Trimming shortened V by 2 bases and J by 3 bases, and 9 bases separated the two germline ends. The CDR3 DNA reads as TGTGCCAGCAGTTACCGGGGGTCAACAGATACGCAGTATTTT. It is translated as CASSYRGSTDTQYF.

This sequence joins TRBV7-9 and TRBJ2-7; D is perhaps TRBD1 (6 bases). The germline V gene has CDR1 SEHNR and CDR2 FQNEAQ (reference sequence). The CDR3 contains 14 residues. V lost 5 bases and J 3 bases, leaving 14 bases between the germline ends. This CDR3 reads CASSPQPDSYEQYF. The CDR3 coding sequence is TGTGCCAGCAGCCCCCAGCCGGACAGCTACGAGCAGTACTTC.

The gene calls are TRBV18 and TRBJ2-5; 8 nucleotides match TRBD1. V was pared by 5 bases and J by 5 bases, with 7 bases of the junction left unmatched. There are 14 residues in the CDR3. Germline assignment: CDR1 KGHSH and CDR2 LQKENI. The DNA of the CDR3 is TGTGCCAGCTCAAGAGACAGGGGAGAGGAGACCCAGTACTTC. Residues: CASSRDRGEETQYF.

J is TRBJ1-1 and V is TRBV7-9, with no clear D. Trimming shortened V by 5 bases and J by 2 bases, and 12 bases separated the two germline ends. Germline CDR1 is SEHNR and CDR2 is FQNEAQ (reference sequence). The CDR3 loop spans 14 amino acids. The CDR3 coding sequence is TGTGCCAGCAGCCCCTTAACAAGAAACACTGAAGCTTTCTTT. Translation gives CASSPLTRNTEAFF.

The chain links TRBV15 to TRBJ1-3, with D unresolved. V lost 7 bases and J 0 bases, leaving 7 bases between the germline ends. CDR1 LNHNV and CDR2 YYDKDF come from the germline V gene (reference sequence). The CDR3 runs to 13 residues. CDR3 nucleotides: TGTGCCACCACTGAAAGCTCTGGAAACACCATATATTTT. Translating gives CATTESSGNTIYF.

CDR3 in amino acids: CASSYRGQGAGSAEAFF. CDR3 DNA sequence: TGTGCCAGCAGTTACCGCGGACAGGGGGCGGGGAGCGCTGAAGCTTTCTTT. J is TRBJ1-1 and V is TRBV6-2 or TRBV6-3, with 11 bases matching TRBD1. This CDR3 region has 17 residues. Germline assignment: CDR1 MNHEY and CDR2 SVGEGT. V shed 2 bases, J shed 6 bases, and the junction held 11 bases outside the gene matches.

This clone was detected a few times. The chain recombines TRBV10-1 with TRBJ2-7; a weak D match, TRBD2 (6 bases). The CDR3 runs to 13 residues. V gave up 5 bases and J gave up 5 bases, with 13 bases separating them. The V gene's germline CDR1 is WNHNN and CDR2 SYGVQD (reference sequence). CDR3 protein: CASSLALGDEQYF. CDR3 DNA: TGCGCCAGCAGTCTAGCGCTTGGGGACGAGCAGTACTTC.

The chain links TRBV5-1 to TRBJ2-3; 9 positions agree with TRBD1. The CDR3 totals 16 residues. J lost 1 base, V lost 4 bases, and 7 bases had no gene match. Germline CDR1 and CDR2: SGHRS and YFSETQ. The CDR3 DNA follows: TGCGCCAGCAGCCTGGGACAGGGTCCCCGCACAGATACGCAGTATTTT. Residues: CASSLGQGPRTDTQYF. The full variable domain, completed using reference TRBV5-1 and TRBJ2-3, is KAGVTQTPRYLIKTRGQQVTLSCSPISGHRSVSWYQQTPGQGLQFLFEYFSETQRNKGNFPGRFSGRQFSNSRSEMNVSTLELGDSALYLCASSLGQGPRTDTQYFGPGTRLTVL.

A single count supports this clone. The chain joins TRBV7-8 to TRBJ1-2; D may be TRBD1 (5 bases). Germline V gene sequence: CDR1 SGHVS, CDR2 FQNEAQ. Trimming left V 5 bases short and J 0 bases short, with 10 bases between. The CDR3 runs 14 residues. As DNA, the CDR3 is TGTGCCAGCAGCGGGACGGGAGCTAACTATGGCTACACCTTC. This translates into CASSGTGANYGYTF.

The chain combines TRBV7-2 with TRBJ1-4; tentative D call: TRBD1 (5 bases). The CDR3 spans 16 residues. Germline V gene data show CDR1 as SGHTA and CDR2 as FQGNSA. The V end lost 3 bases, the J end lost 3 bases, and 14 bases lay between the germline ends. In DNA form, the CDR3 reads TGTGCCAGCAGCTTGGGGTTCAGGGTGCCTAATGAAAAACTGTTTTTT. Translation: CASSLGFRVPNEKLFF.

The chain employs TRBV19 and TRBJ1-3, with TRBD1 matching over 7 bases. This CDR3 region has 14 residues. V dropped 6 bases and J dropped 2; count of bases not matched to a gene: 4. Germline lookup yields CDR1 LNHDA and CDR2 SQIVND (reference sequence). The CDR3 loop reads CASSLTGTGNTIYF. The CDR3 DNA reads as TGTGCCAGTAGCCTGACAGGGACTGGAAACACCATATATTTT.

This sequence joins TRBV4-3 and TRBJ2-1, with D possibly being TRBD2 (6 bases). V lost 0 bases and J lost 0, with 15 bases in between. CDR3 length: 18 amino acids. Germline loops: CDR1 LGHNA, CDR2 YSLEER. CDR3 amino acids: CASSQDLGGAFSYNEQFF. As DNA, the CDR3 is TGCGCCAGCAGCCAAGATCTTGGCGGGGCCTTCTCCTACAATGAGCAGTTCTTC.

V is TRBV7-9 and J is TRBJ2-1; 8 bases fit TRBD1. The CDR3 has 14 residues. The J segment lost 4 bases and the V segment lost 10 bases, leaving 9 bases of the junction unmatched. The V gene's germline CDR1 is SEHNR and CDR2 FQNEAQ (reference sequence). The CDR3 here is CATRGDRTYNEQFF. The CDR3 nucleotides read TGTGCCACGCGTGGGGACAGGACATACAATGAGCAGTTCTTC.